A selection of T cell receptor beta chains follows, all from one sample in a study of regulatory T cells in long-lasting Graves disease. TCRdb analysed the multiplex PCR reads with MiXCR anew, one entry per CDR3 protein. The table shows a few hundred thousand distinct CDR3 sequences, with 15% to 20% occurring only once. The same specimen was also included in a second study, on T cells in Graves' hyperthyroidism and ophthalmopathy.

Sequenced material: peripheral blood mononuclear cells (PBMCs), taken at new diagnosis, from a patient treated with antithyroid drugs. These receptors came from a woman aged 18-29 years with Graves disease. Each CDR3 is given with its conserved first and last residue. Each record gives: D gene, J gene, V gene, clone size, CDR3 protein, CDR3 DNA. D genes are given only for firm matches. The size of a clone is reported for some rows only, either as once, few or many, or as a class for expanded clones.

D gene: .
J gene: TRBJ1-6
V gene: TRBV4-2
clone size: .
CDR3 protein: CASSQSDRATPLHF
CDR3 DNA: TGTGCCAGCAGCCAATCCGACCGGGCGACACCCCTCCACTTT

D gene: TRBD2
J gene: TRBJ2-5
V gene: TRBV20-1
clone size: many
CDR3 protein: CSARPGGETQYF
CDR3 DNA: TGCAGTGCCCGACCGGGGGGTGAGACCCAGTACTTC

D gene: .
J gene: TRBJ1-2
V gene: TRBV28
clone size: .
CDR3 protein: CASSFTHYGYTF
CDR3 DNA: TGTGCCAGCAGTTTCACGCACTATGGCTACACCTTC

D gene: .
J gene: TRBJ1-1
V gene: TRBV10-3
clone size: many
CDR3 protein: CAISAVEIENTEAFF
CDR3 DNA: TGTGCCATCAGTGCTGTCGAAATTGAGAACACTGAAGCTTTCTTT

D gene: .
J gene: TRBJ2-1
V gene: TRBV14
clone size: few
CDR3 protein: CASSQITGSYNEQFF
CDR3 DNA: TGTGCCAGCAGCCAGATTACAGGGTCCTACAATGAGCAGTTCTTC

D gene: TRBD1
J gene: TRBJ2-6
V gene: TRBV29-1
clone size: .
CDR3 protein: CSAGDRGFAGANVLTF
CDR3 DNA: TGCAGCGCTGGAGACAGGGGGTTTGCCGGGGCCAACGTCCTGACTTTC

D gene: TRBD1
J gene: TRBJ2-7
V gene: TRBV28
clone size: many
CDR3 protein: CASRSGGWGQGAEEQYF
CDR3 DNA: TGTGCCAGCAGATCGGGTGGCTGGGGACAGGGGGCGGAGGAGCAGTACTTC

D gene: .
J gene: TRBJ1-1
V gene: TRBV30
clone size: few
CDR3 protein: CAWSVRLGTEAFF
CDR3 DNA: TGTGCCTGGAGTGTACGGCTTGGGACTGAAGCTTTCTTT

D gene: .
J gene: TRBJ1-1
V gene: TRBV6-2/TRBV6-3
clone size: few
CDR3 protein: CASSYPNGRPGTEAFF
CDR3 DNA: TGTGCCAGCAGTTACCCTAACGGCAGACCGGGGACTGAAGCTTTCTTT

D gene: .
J gene: TRBJ1-2
V gene: TRBV24-1
clone size: many
CDR3 protein: CATSDLPTNYGYTF
CDR3 DNA: TGTGCCACCAGTGATTTGCCCACTAACTATGGCTACACCTTC

D gene: .
J gene: TRBJ2-1
V gene: TRBV2
clone size: many
CDR3 protein: CASRGKGSSYNEQFF
CDR3 DNA: TGTGCCAGCCGAGGGAAGGGGAGCTCCTACAATGAGCAGTTCTTC

D gene: .
J gene: TRBJ2-1
V gene: TRBV2
clone size: many
CDR3 protein: CASKGDNEQFF
CDR3 DNA: TGTGCCAGCAAGGGGGACAATGAGCAGTTCTTC

D gene: .
J gene: TRBJ2-1
V gene: TRBV7-2
clone size: many
CDR3 protein: CASSLTGVQFF
CDR3 DNA: TGTGCCAGCAGCCTTACGGGGGTTCAGTTCTTC

D gene: TRBD2
J gene: TRBJ2-2
V gene: TRBV20-1
clone size: many
CDR3 protein: CSVQLAGGTGELFF
CDR3 DNA: TGCAGTGTTCAACTAGCGGGGGGAACCGGGGAGCTGTTTTTT

D gene: .
J gene: TRBJ2-3
V gene: TRBV5-5
clone size: many
CDR3 protein: CASSLRPDTQYF
CDR3 DNA: TGTGCCAGCAGCCTACGTCCAGATACGCAGTATTTT

D gene: TRBD1
J gene: TRBJ1-1
V gene: TRBV5-1
clone size: .
CDR3 protein: CASSADRQGGDRTEAFF
CDR3 DNA: TGCGCCAGCAGCGCGGACCGACAGGGGGGGGATCGGACTGAAGCTTTCTTT

D gene: .
J gene: TRBJ1-1
V gene: TRBV28
clone size: many
CDR3 protein: CASSSATEAFF
CDR3 DNA: TGTGCCAGCAGTTCGGCAACTGAAGCTTTCTTT

D gene: .
J gene: TRBJ1-4
V gene: TRBV28
clone size: few
CDR3 protein: CASSSPHVGEKLFF
CDR3 DNA: TGTGCCAGCAGTTCCCCGCACGTCGGTGAAAAACTGTTTTTT

D gene: .
J gene: TRBJ1-1
V gene: TRBV5-1
clone size: many
CDR3 protein: CASSSKGGNTEAFF
CDR3 DNA: TGCGCCAGCAGCTCGAAAGGTGGGAACACTGAAGCTTTCTTT

D gene: .
J gene: TRBJ1-1
V gene: TRBV6-1
clone size: few
CDR3 protein: CASRMGPTEAFF
CDR3 DNA: TGTGCCAGCAGAATGGGGCCCACTGAAGCTTTCTTT

D gene: TRBD2
J gene: TRBJ2-1
V gene: TRBV5-6
clone size: few
CDR3 protein: CASGPGLAGVLYNEQFF
CDR3 DNA: TGTGCCAGCGGCCCTGGACTAGCGGGGGTTCTTTACAATGAGCAGTTCTTC

D gene: .
J gene: TRBJ1-4
V gene: TRBV15
clone size: many
CDR3 protein: CATGRGPGEKLFF
CDR3 DNA: TGTGCCACCGGGCGGGGGCCTGGTGAAAAACTGTTTTTT

D gene: .
J gene: TRBJ2-1
V gene: TRBV7-8
clone size: many
CDR3 protein: CASSLGVNEQFF
CDR3 DNA: TGTGCCAGCAGCTTAGGCGTTAATGAGCAGTTCTTC

D gene: .
J gene: TRBJ2-1
V gene: TRBV7-8
clone size: many
CDR3 protein: CASRLRRGISYNEQFF
CDR3 DNA: TGTGCCAGCAGGCTAAGACGGGGGATTTCCTACAATGAGCAGTTCTTC

D gene: .
J gene: TRBJ2-7
V gene: TRBV4-1
clone size: many
CDR3 protein: CASSFRDSYEQYF
CDR3 DNA: TGTGCCAGCAGCTTTCGAGATTCCTACGAGCAGTACTTC

D gene: .
J gene: TRBJ1-2
V gene: TRBV9
clone size: few
CDR3 protein: CASSPRWGDYGYTF
CDR3 DNA: TGTGCCAGCAGCCCTAGATGGGGAGACTATGGCTACACCTTC